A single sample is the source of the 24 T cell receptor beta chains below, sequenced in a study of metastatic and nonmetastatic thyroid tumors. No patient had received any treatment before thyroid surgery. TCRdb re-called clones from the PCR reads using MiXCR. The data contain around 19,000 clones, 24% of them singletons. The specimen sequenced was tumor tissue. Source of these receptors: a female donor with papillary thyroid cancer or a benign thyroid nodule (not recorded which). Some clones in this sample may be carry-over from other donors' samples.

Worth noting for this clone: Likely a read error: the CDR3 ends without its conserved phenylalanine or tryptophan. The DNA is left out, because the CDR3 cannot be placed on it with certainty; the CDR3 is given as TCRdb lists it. CDR3 protein: CSVESSIQTQSS. J is TRBJ2-5 and V is TRBV29-1; whether TRBD2, the table's D call, matches the DNA was not checked. Germline loops: CDR1 SQVTM, CDR2 ANQGSEA. The CDR3 is 12 residues long, counting both termini.

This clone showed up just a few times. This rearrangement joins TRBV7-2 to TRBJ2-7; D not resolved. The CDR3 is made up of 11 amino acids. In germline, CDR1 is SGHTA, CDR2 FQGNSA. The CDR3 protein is CASSLAVIVRV. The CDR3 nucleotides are TGTGCCAGCAGCTTAGCGGTAATTGTCAGGGTC.

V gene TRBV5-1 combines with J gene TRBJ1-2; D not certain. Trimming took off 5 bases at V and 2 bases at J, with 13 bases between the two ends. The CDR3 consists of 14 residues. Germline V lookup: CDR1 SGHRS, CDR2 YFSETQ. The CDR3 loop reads CASSSEGGNYGYTF. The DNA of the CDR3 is TGCGCCAGCAGTTCGGAGGGAGGAAACTATGGCTACACCTTC.

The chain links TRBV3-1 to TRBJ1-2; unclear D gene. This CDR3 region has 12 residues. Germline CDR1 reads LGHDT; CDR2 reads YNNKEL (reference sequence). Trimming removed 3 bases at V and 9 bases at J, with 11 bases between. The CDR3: CASSQVDASYTF. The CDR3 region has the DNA TGTGCCAGCAGCCAGGTTGACGCTAGCTACACCTTC.

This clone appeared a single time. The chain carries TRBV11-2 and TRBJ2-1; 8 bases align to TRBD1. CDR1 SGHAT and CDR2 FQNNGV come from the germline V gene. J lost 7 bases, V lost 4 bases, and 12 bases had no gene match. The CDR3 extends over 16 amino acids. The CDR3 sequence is CASSSSRDRLRNEQFF. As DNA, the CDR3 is TGTGCCAGCAGCTCCTCCCGGGACAGGCTGAGGAATGAGCAGTTCTTC.

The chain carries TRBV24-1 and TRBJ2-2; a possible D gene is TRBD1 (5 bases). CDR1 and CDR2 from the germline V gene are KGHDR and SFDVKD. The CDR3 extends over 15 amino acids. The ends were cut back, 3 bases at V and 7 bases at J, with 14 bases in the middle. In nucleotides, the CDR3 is TGTGCCACCAGTGATCGGTCCCCCCAGGGCGGGGAGCTGTTTTTT. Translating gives CATSDRSPQGGELFF.

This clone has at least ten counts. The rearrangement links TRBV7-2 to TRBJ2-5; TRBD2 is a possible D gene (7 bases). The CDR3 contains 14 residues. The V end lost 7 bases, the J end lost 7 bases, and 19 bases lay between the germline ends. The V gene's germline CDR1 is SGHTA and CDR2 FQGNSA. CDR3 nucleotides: TGTGCCAGCACTTCGGGCGGGGGCACAACGACCCAGTACTTC. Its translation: CASTSGGGTTTQYF.

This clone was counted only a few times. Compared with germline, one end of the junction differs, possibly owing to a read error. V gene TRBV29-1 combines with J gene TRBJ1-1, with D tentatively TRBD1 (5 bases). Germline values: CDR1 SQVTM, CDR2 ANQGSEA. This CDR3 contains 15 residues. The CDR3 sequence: CIVAGRPPMSTEAFF. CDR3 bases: TGCATCGTTGCGGGGCGACCGCCCATGAGCACTGAAGCTTTCTTT.

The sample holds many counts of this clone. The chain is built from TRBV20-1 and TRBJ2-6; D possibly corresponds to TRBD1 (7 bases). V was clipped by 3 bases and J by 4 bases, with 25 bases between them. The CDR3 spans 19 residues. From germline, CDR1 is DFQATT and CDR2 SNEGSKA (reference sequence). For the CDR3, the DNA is TGCAGTGCTAGGGACTATCGACAGGGAGCGCAACCCGGGGCCAACGTCCTGACTTTC. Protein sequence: CSARDYRQGAQPGANVLTF.

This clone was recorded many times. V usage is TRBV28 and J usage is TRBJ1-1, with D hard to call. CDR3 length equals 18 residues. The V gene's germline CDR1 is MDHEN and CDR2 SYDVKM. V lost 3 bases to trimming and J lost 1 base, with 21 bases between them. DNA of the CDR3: TGTGCCAGCAGTTTTCACTCGATATTCCAGGAATCGAACACTGAAGCTTTCTTT. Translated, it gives CASSFHSIFQESNTEAFF.

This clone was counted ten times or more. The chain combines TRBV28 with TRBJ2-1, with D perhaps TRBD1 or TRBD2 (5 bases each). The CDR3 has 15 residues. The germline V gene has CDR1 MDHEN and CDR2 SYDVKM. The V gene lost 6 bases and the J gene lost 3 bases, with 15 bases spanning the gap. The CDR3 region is CASRSVHGGYNEQFF. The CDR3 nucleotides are TGTGCCAGCAGATCCGTCCATGGGGGCTACAATGAGCAGTTCTTC.

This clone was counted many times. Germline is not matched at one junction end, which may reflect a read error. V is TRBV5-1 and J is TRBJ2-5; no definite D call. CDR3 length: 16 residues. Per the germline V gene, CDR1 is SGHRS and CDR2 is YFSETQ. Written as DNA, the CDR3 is TGCGCCAGCAGCTTGGCCCCAGAGGAGATCCAAGGGACCCAGTACTTC. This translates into CASSLAPEEIQGTQYF.

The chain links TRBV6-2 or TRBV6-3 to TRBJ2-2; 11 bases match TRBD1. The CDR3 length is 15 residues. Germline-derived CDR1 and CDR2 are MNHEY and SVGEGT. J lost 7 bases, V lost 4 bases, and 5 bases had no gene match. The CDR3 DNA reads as TGTGCCAGCAGTTCGGGACAGGGGGGCGTCGGGGAGCTGTTTTTT. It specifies CASSSGQGGVGELFF.

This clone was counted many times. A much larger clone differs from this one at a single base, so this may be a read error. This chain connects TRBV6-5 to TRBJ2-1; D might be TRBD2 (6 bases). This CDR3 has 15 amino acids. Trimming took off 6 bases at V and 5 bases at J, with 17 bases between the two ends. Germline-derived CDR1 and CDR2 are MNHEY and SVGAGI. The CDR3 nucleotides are TGTGCCAGCAGCTACCAGTTGGCTAGCGACAATGAGCAGTTCTTC. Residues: CASSYQLASDNEQFF.

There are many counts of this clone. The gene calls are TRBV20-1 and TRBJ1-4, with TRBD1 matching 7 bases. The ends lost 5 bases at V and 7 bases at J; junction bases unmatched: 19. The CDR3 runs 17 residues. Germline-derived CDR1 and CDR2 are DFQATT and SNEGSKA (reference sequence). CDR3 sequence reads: CSAPEPGQTSLGEKLFF. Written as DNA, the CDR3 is TGCAGTGCTCCAGAACCGGGACAGACTTCATTAGGTGAAAAACTGTTTTTT.

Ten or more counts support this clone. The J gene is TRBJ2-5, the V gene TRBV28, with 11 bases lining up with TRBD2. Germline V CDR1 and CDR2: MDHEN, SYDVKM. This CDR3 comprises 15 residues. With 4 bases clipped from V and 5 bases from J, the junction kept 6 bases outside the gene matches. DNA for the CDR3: TGTGCCAGCAGTTCCCCTAGCGGGAGGTTGGAGACCCAGTACTTC. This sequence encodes CASSSPSGRLETQYF.

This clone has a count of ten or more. As DNA, the CDR3 is TGCGCCAGCAGCCCCTGGGGAGGGGAGACCCAGTACTTC. Encoded protein: CASSPWGGETQYF. This rearrangement joins TRBV4-1 to TRBJ2-5; TRBD2 agrees at 7 bases. With V trimmed by 4 bases and J by 5 bases, 4 bases remained unmatched. The CDR3 totals 13 residues. Germline CDR1 reads MGHRA; CDR2 reads YSYEKL.

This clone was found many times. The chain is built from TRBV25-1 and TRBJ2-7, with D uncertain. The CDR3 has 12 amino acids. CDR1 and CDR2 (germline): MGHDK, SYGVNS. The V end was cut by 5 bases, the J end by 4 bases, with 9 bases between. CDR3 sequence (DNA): TGTGCCAGCAGTCCCCGAGAGTACGAGCAGTACTTC. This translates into CASSPREYEQYF.

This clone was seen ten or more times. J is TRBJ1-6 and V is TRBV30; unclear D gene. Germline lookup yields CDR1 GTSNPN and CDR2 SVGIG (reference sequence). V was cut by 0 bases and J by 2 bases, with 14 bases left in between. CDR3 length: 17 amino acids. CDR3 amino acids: CAWSVGGELAYNSPLHF. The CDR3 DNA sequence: TGTGCCTGGAGTGTAGGCGGGGAATTGGCCTATAATTCACCCCTCCACTTT.

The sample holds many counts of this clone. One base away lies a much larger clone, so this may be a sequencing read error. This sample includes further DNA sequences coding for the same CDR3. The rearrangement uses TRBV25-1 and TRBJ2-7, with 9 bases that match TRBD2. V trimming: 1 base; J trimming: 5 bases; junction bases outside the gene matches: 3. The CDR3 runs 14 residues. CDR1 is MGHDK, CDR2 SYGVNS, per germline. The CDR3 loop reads CASSEWAGGHEQYF. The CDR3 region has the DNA TGTGCCAGCAGTGAATGGGCGGGGGGGCACGAGCAGTACTTC.

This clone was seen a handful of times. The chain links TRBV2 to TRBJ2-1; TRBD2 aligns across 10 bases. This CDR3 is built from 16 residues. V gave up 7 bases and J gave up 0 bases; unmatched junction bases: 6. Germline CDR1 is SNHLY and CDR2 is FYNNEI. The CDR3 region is CASIHSGGHSYNEQFF. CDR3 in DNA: TGTGCCAGCATCCATAGCGGGGGGCACTCCTACAATGAGCAGTTCTTC.

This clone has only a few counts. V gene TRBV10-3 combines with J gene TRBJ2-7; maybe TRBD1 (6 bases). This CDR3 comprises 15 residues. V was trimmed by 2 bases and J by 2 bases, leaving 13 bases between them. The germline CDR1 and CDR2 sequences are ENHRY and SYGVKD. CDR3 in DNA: TGTGCCATCAGTGAGGCGCTACAGGGTACCTACGAGCAGTACTTC. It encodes CAISEALQGTYEQYF.

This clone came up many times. The CDR3 spells CASSMGGAYDSQGYNEQFF. CDR3 nucleotide sequence: TGTGCCAGTAGTATGGGGGGCGCATACGATTCGCAGGGTTACAATGAGCAGTTCTTC. The V gene is TRBV19, the J gene TRBJ2-1; possibly TRBD1 or TRBD2 for D (6 bases each). Germline V gives CDR1 LNHDA, CDR2 SQIVND (reference sequence). The V end lost 3 bases, the J end lost 4 bases, and 25 bases lay between the germline ends. The CDR3 sequence is 19 residues long.

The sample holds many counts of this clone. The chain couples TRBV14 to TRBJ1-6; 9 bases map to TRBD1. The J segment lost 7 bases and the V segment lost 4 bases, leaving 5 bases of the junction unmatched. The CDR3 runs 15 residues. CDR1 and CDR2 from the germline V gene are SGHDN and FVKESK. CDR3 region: CASSPSTGGNSPLHF. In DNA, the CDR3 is TGTGCCAGCAGCCCGTCTACAGGGGGCAATTCACCCCTCCACTTT.